This entry lists 28 T cell receptor beta chains sequenced from one sample in a study of T cell repertoires in cytomegalovirus infection (dated by TCRdb to between 2017 and 2020). No antigen has been identified for these receptors. Interpreted using the paper, the treatment or condition label stands for: in vitro stimulation with specific CMV peptide epitopes to enrich CMV-specific T cells. The run used an Illumina HiSeq 1500. TCRdb reanalyzed the raw reads on its own, using fastp at Q25 for trimming and MiXCR for clone calling, and kept in-frame beta chains. Here each entry gathers all rows of one CDR3 protein and keeps the most common genes and DNA. In all, the sample holds 900,000 to 950,000 distinct CDR3 sequences, and about a third of those were seen once. Over 13% of the sample rests with the top ten. The specimen comprised cultured CD8+ T cells from PBMCs, sampled from culture after CMV antigen stimulation. The receptors come from a human donor in good health (CMV status not recorded). Some clones in this sample may be carry-over from other donors' samples.

With regard to this clonotype: A much larger clone sits a single nucleotide away, making a read error possible. A read error is likely, as this CDR3 ends without the conserved phenylalanine or tryptophan. The chain joins TRBV7-2 to TRBJ2-1; D is unresolved. There are 14 residues in the CDR3. CDR1 is SGHTA, CDR2 FQGNSA, per germline. Trimming pared 3 bases from V and 3 bases from J, leaving 9 bases between. CDR3 sequence: CASSFLDGYNEQFI. Here the CDR3 DNA reads TGTGCCAGCAGCTTCCTGGACGGCTACAATGAGCAGTTCATC.

The rearrangement joins TRBV6-6 to TRBJ2-5; D ambiguous. This CDR3 has 15 residues. V lost 4 bases to trimming and J lost 2 bases, with 14 bases between them. CDR1 is MNHNY, CDR2 SVGAGI, per germline (reference sequence). For the CDR3, the DNA is TGTGCCAGCAGTTCCCTCGGAAGTCGGCAAGAGACCCAGTACTTC. This codes for CASSSLGSRQETQYF.

In this sample, this clonotype turned up once. This chain connects TRBV4-2 to TRBJ2-6, with D uncertain. The germline CDR1 and CDR2 sequences are LGHNA and YNFKEQ. The CDR3 totals 15 residues. Trimming left V 1 base short and J 0 bases short, with 4 bases between. CDR3 loop: CASSQALSGANVLTF. CDR3 nucleotides: TGTGCCAGCAGCCAAGCCCTCTCTGGGGCCAACGTCCTGACTTTC.

The chain recombines TRBV7-9 with TRBJ1-2, with D possibly being TRBD1 (5 bases). Trimming removed 5 bases from V and 8 bases from J, with 15 bases in between. Germline V gene sequence: CDR1 SEHNR, CDR2 FQNEAQ (reference sequence). This CDR3 has 13 residues. This chain's CDR3 is CASSRSRDRGYTF. The CDR3 region has the DNA TGTGCCAGCAGCCGGTCCCGGGACCGCGGCTACACCTTC.

This clonotype was seen only a few times. The rearrangement links TRBV6-1 to TRBJ1-5; 10 bases align to TRBD1. The germline V gene has CDR1 MNHNS and CDR2 SASEGT. This CDR3 has 15 amino acids. Germline trimming cut 6 bases from V and 5 bases from J; bases unmatched to any gene: 7. CDR3 residues: CASRTPGQGHQPQHF. CDR3 in DNA: TGTGCCAGCAGGACACCGGGACAGGGGCATCAGCCCCAGCATTTT.

This clonotype was detected only a few times. The genes are TRBV20-1 and TRBJ2-3; D is ambiguous. Per germline, CDR1 DFQATT and CDR2 SNEGSKA (reference sequence). The CDR3 spans 13 residues. V lost 6 bases to trimming and J lost 6 bases, with 16 bases between them. For the CDR3, the DNA is TGCAGTGCCAAAGGGTCCCCGGCTGATACGCAGTATTTT. It yields the protein CSAKGSPADTQYF.

This clonotype was observed a handful of times. This sequence joins TRBV7-2 and TRBJ2-2, with a possible D match to TRBD1 (6 bases). CDR1 SGHTA and CDR2 FQGNSA come from the germline V gene. This CDR3 is built from 15 residues. Trimming stripped 3 bases from V and 1 base from J, with 9 bases between. The CDR3 is CASSFRQENTGELFF. The CDR3 nucleotides read TGTGCCAGCAGCTTCCGACAGGAGAACACCGGGGAGCTGTTTTTT.

The chain links TRBV20-1 to TRBJ2-5, with 11 bases identical to TRBD1. CDR1 is DFQATT and CDR2 is SNEGSKA in the germline V gene (reference sequence). This CDR3 comprises 16 residues. With 4 bases clipped from V and 4 bases from J, the junction kept 11 bases outside the gene matches. This chain's CDR3 is CSAINLGTGGRETQYF. For the CDR3, the DNA is TGCAGTGCTATTAATTTAGGGACAGGGGGTAGAGAGACCCAGTACTTC.

This clonotype was observed many times. The chain links TRBV7-8 to TRBJ1-3; tentatively, D is TRBD1 (6 bases). From germline, CDR1 is SGHVS and CDR2 FQNEAQ. Trimming took 4 bases from V and 2 from J, leaving 15 bases between them. The CDR3 is 16 residues long. CDR3 region: CASSSRLGAAGNTIYF. The CDR3 DNA reads TGTGCCAGCAGCTCCCGGTTGGGGGCGGCTGGAAACACCATATATTTT.

CDR3 loop: CASSDSGLDTIYF. DNA of the CDR3: TGCGCCAGCAGTGACTCGGGGCTGGACACCATATATTTT. The J gene is TRBJ1-3, the V gene TRBV10-2, with D perhaps TRBD1 (5 bases). The CDR3 covers 13 residues. Germline CDR1 reads WSHSY; CDR2 reads SAAADI. V lost 3 bases and J 8 bases, leaving 11 bases between the germline ends.

The J gene is TRBJ2-1, the V gene TRBV3-1; TRBD1 agrees at 9 bases. Germline CDR1 and CDR2: LGHDT and YNNKEL (reference sequence). This CDR3 comprises 18 residues. V trimming: 4 bases; J trimming: 0 bases; junction bases outside the gene matches: 10. The CDR3 DNA reads as TGTGCCAGCAGCCTACTGTCTGACAGGGGGAGCTCCTACAATGAGCAGTTCTTC. Translation: CASSLLSDRGSSYNEQFF.

The rearrangement links TRBV7-6 to TRBJ2-2, with D possibly TRBD2 on 5 matching bases. In germline, CDR1 is SGHVS, CDR2 FNYEAQ. The CDR3 is 15 residues long. Trimming pared 7 bases from V and 0 bases from J, leaving 12 bases between. The CDR3 loop is CASTSAEPNTGELFF. The CDR3 bases are TGTGCCAGCACCTCAGCGGAGCCGAACACCGGGGAGCTGTTTTTT.

This clonotype appeared many times. This rearrangement joins TRBV12-3 or TRBV12-4 to TRBJ2-2; 10 bases fit TRBD1. V trimming: 5 bases; J trimming: 6 bases; junction bases outside the gene matches: 6. The CDR3 extends over 15 amino acids. The CDR3: CASSGDRGSPGELFF. CDR3 nucleotide sequence: TGTGCCAGCAGTGGGGACAGGGGAAGTCCCGGGGAGCTGTTTTTT.

The chain links TRBV5-4 to TRBJ1-2; D uncertain. Deletions cut 0 bases from V and 8 bases from J, with 8 bases between. Germline CDR1 and CDR2: SGHNT and YYREEE (reference sequence). This CDR3 spans 12 amino acids. CDR3 coding DNA: TGTGCCAGCAGCTTGGAGGGCGAGGGCTACACCTTC. This sequence encodes CASSLEGEGYTF. The full variable domain, with the rest looked up from reference TRBV5-4 and TRBJ1-2, is ETGVTQSPTHLIKTRGQQVTLRCSSQSGHNTVSWYQQALGQGPQFIFQYYREEENGRGNFPPRFSGLQFPNYSSELNVNALELDDSALYLCASSLEGEGYTFGSGTRLTVV.

This clonotype was picked up many times. The chain joins TRBV19 to TRBJ1-1; 8 positions match TRBD1. Per germline, CDR1 LNHDA and CDR2 SQIVND (reference sequence). Trimming cost V 3 bases and J 6 bases; bases outside gene matches: 6. This CDR3 region has 14 residues. CDR3 sequence (DNA): TGTGCCAGTAGTATCCAGGGGGCCGTCGCTGAAGCTTTCTTT. It specifies CASSIQGAVAEAFF.

At least ten counts were recorded for this clonotype. The chain is built from TRBV7-9 and TRBJ2-2, with 10 positions matching TRBD1. The J segment lost 4 bases and the V segment lost 5 bases, leaving 10 bases of the junction unmatched. Germline-derived CDR1 and CDR2 are SEHNR and FQNEAQ (reference sequence). This CDR3 is 17 amino acids long. The CDR3 nucleotides are TGTGCCAGCAGCGGAAGTCTTGACAGGGGGCTCACCGGGGAGCTGTTTTTT. It specifies CASSGSLDRGLTGELFF.

This clonotype was counted between two and nine times. The chain is built from TRBV7-9 and TRBJ1-2; the D is unclear. CDR1 is SEHNR, CDR2 FQNEAQ, per germline (reference sequence). This CDR3 contains 14 residues. Trimming removed 4 bases at V and 7 bases at J, with 16 bases between. For the CDR3, the DNA is TGTGCCAGCAGCTCAGCAAAGAACCCTCCTGGCTACACCTTC. Translating it yields CASSSAKNPPGYTF.

The chain combines TRBV19 with TRBJ1-2; D remains unclear. Germline V gene lookup returns CDR1 LNHDA and CDR2 SQIVND (reference sequence). The V gene lost 5 bases and the J gene lost 2 bases, with 9 bases spanning the gap. CDR3 size: 13 residues. The CDR3 is CASSDRLNYGYTF. CDR3 in DNA: TGTGCCAGTAGTGACCGCTTAAACTATGGCTACACCTTC. The full variable domain, completed using reference TRBV19 and TRBJ1-2, is DGGITQSPKYLFRKEGQNVTLSCEQNLNHDAMYWYRQDPGQGLRLIYYSQIVNDFQKGDIAEGYSVSREKKESFPLTVTSAQKNPTAFYLCASSDRLNYGYTFGSGTRLTVV.

This CDR3 is CASSIKGQGSTGANVLTF. As DNA, the CDR3 is TGTGCCAGTAGTATTAAGGGACAGGGATCCACTGGGGCCAACGTCCTGACTTTC. The V call is TRBV19, the J call TRBJ2-6, with 9 nucleotides matching TRBD1. CDR1 and CDR2 (germline): LNHDA, SQIVND (reference sequence). J was trimmed by 2 bases and V by 3 bases; bases with no gene match: 8. The CDR3 runs 18 residues.

The rearrangement links TRBV29-1 to TRBJ2-5; D is perhaps TRBD1 (6 bases). The germline gives CDR1 SQVTM, CDR2 ANQGSEA. Trimming removed 7 bases at V and 1 base at J, with 13 bases between. This CDR3 has 13 residues. DNA for the CDR3: TGCAGCGCTCCGACCAGGGGCCAAGAGACCCAGTACTTC. Amino acid sequence: CSAPTRGQETQYF.

The J gene is TRBJ2-5, the V gene TRBV7-9, with 9 bases that match TRBD2. CDR3 size: 15 residues. V lost 4 bases to trimming and J lost 4 bases; unmatched junction nucleotides: 7. Germline V CDR1 and CDR2: SEHNR, FQNEAQ (reference sequence). The CDR3 DNA sequence: TGTGCCAGCAGCTCACCGACTAGCGGAAGAGAGACCCAGTACTTC. It yields the protein CASSSPTSGRETQYF.

This clonotype turned up a few times. The chain uses TRBV6-4 and TRBJ2-1; 8 nucleotides match TRBD2. This CDR3 spans 15 amino acids. Trimming removed 4 bases from V and 4 bases from J; junction bases left unmatched: 6. CDR1 is MRHNA, CDR2 SNTAGT, per germline. The CDR3 spells CASSARGGLYNEQFF. CDR3 bases: TGTGCCAGCAGTGCCCGGGGGGGCCTATACAATGAGCAGTTCTTC.

Written as DNA, the CDR3 is TGTGCCAGCAGCCAAGATGGGAGGGGGGGGCGCCGAGAGACCCAGTACTTC. Translating it yields CASSQDGRGGRRETQYF. The chain links TRBV3-1 to TRBJ2-5; possible D gene TRBD2, 7 bases. The CDR3 totals 17 residues. The V and J ends lost 0 bases and 4 bases respectively, with 18 bases between them. CDR1 is LGHDT, CDR2 YNNKEL, per germline (reference sequence).

This clonotype was observed a handful of times. V gene TRBV12-3 or TRBV12-4 combines with J gene TRBJ2-1; tentatively, D is TRBD2 (7 bases). V lost 6 bases, J lost 6 bases, and 15 bases lay in between. CDR3 length: 14 residues. The CDR3 region is CASSVEGEGNEQFF. CDR3 nucleotide sequence: TGTGCCAGCAGCGTTGAGGGGGAGGGCAATGAGCAGTTCTTC.

The CDR3 sequence: CAESDRGYYYGYTF. CDR3 coding DNA: TGTGCCGAATCGGACCGGGGATATTACTATGGCTACACCTTC. This rearrangement joins TRBV28 to TRBJ1-2; D remains ambiguous. Looked up from germline, CDR1 is MDHEN and CDR2 is SYDVKM. Trimming left V 11 bases short and J 3 bases short, with 19 bases between. CDR3 size: 14 residues.

This clonotype was counted at least ten times. The chain links TRBV7-6 to TRBJ2-1, with D unresolved. The CDR3 totals 15 residues. V was clipped by 3 bases and J by 6 bases, with 15 bases between them. The germline CDR1 and CDR2 sequences are SGHVS and FNYEAQ. The CDR3 DNA reads TGTGCCAGCAGCTTGGGCACGGAGATCCCCAATGAGCAGTTCTTC. This gives the protein CASSLGTEIPNEQFF.

The chain employs TRBV2 and TRBJ2-1; D gene uncertain. V was clipped by 6 bases and J by 0 bases, with 30 bases between them. CDR1 SNHLY and CDR2 FYNNEI come from the germline V gene. The CDR3 is made up of 21 amino acids. CDR3 sequence reads: CASSLPQEVPSAGSSYNEQFF. The CDR3 nucleotides are TGTGCCAGCAGCCTACCTCAAGAAGTGCCCTCGGCTGGAAGCTCCTACAATGAGCAGTTCTTC.

Only a few counts were recorded for this clonotype. The chain uses TRBV6-5 and TRBJ1-1, with D uncertain. Trimming shortened V by 9 bases and J by 10 bases, and 12 bases separated the two germline ends. CDR1 MNHEY and CDR2 SVGAGI come from the germline V gene. There are 10 residues in the CDR3. CDR3 region: CARSTEGAFF. The CDR3 DNA reads as TGTGCCAGGTCGACGGAGGGAGCTTTCTTT.